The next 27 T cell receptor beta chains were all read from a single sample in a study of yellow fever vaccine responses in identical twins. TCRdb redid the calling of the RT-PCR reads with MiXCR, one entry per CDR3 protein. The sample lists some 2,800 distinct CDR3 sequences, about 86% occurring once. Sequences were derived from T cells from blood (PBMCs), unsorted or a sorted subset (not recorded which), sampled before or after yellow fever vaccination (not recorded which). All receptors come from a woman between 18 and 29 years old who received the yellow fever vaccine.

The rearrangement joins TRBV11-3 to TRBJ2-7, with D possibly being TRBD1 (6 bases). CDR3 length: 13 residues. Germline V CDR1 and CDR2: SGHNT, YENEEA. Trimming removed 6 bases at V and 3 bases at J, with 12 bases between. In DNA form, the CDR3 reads TGTGCCAGCAGTTTGCAAGGGGGCTACGAGCAGTACTTC. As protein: CASSLQGGYEQYF.

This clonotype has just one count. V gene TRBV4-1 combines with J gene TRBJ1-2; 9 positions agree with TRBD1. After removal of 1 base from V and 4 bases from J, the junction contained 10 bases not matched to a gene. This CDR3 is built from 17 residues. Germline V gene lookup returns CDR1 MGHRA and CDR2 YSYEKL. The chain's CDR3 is CASSQGSLDRGLYGYTF. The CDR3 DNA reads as TGCGCCAGCAGCCAAGGCTCCCTGGACAGGGGACTCTATGGCTACACCTTC.

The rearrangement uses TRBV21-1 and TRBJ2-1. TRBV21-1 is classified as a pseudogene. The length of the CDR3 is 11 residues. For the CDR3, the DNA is TGTGCCAGCAGCAAAACACAAGAGCAGTTCTTC. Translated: CASSKTQEQFF.

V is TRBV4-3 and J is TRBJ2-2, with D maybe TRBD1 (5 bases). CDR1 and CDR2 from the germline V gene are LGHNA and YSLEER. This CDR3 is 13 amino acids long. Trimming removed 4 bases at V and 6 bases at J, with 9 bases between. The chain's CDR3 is CASSLQGPGELFF. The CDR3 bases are TGCGCCAGCAGCCTTCAGGGTCCCGGGGAGCTGTTTTTT.

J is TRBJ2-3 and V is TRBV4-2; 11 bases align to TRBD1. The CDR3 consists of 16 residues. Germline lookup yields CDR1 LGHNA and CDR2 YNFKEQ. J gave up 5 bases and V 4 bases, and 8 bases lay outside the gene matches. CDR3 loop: CASSPGQGARVDTQYF. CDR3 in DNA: TGTGCCAGCAGCCCAGGACAGGGGGCGCGTGTAGATACGCAGTATTTT.

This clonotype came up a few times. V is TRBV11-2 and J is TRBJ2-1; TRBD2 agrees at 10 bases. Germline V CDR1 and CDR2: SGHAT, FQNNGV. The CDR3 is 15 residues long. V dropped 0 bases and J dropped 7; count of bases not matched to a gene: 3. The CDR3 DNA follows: TGTGCCAGCAGCTTAGAAGCGGGAGGGTTAAATGAGCAGTTCTTC. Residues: CASSLEAGGLNEQFF.

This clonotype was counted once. The CDR3, as DNA: TGTGCCAGCAGTTTAGCCGGGACTCTCTCTGGAAACACCATATATTTT. Encoded protein: CASSLAGTLSGNTIYF. The genes are TRBV28 and TRBJ1-3; tentative D call: TRBD1 (5 bases). This CDR3 comprises 16 residues. Germline CDR1 is MDHEN and CDR2 is SYDVKM. V lost 2 bases, J lost 0 bases, and 11 bases lay in between.

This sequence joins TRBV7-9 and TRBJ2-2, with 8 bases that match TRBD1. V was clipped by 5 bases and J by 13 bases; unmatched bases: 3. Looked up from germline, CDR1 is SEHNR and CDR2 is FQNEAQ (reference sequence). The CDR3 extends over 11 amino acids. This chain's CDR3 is CASSVGQGLFF. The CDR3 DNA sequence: TGTGCCAGCAGCGTCGGACAGGGGCTGTTTTTT.

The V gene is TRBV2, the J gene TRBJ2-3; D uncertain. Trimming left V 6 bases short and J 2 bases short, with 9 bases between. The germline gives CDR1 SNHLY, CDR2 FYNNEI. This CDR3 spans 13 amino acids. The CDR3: CASSLENTDTQYF. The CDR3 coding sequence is TGTGCCAGCAGCCTAGAGAACACAGATACGCAGTATTTT. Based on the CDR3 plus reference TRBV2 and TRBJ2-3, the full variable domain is EPEVTQTPSHQVTQMGQEVILRCVPISNHLYFYWYRQILGQKVEFLVSFYNNEISEKSEIFDDQFSVERPDGSNFTLKIRSTKLEDSAMYFCASSLENTDTQYFGPGTRLTVL.

The CDR3 reads CASSGQFHEQFF. The CDR3 bases are TGTGCCAGCAGTGGACAGTTCCATGAGCAGTTCTTC. This rearrangement joins TRBV12-3 or TRBV12-4 to TRBJ2-1, with D possibly being TRBD1 (6 bases). The germline V and J ends were trimmed by 5 bases and 8 bases, with 10 bases remaining between them. The length of the CDR3 is 12 residues.

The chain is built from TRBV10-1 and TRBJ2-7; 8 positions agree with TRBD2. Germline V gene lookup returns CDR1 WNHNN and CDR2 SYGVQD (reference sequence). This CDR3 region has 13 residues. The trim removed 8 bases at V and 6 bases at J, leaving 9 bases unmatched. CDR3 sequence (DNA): TGCGCCAGCGCGGGGACTAGATGGGGCGAGCAGTACTTC. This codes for CASAGTRWGEQYF.

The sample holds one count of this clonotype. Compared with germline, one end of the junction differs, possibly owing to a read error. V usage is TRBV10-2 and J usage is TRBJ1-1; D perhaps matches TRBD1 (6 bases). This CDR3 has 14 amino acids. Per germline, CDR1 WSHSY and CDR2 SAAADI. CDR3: CASSRGQGLTEAFF. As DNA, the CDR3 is TGTGCCAGCAGTCGCGGCCAGGGGCTCACTGAAGCTTTCTTT.

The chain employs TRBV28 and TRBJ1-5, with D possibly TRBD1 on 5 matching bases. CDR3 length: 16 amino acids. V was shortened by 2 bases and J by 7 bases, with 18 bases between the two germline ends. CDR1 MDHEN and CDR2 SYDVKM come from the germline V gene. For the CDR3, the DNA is TGTGCCAGCAGTTTAGGGGGGTTGGGGGTAAGGCAGCCCCAGCATTTT. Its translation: CASSLGGLGVRQPQHF. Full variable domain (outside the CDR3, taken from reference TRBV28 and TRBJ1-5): DVKVTQSSRYLVKRTGEKVFLECVQDMDHENMFWYRQDPGLGLRLIYFSYDVKMKEKGDIPEGYSVSREKKERFSLILESASTNQTSMYLCASSLGGLGVRQPQHFGDGTRLSIL.

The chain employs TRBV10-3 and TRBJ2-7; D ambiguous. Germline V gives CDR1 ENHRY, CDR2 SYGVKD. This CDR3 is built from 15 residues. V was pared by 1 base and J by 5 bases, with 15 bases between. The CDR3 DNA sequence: TGTGCCATCAGTGAGTTGGGTAGGACGGGTAACGAGCAGTACTTC. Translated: CAISELGRTGNEQYF.

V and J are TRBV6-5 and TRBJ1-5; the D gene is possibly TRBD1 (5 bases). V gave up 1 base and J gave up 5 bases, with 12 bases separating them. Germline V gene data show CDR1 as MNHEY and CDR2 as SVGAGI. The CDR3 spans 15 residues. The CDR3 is CASSYWRGEHQPQHF. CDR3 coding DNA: TGTGCCAGCAGTTACTGGAGGGGAGAGCATCAGCCCCAGCATTTT.

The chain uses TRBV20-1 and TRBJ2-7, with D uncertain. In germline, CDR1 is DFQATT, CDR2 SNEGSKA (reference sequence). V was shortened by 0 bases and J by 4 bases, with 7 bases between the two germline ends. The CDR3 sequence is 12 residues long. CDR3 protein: CSARDRIYEQYF. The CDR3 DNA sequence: TGCAGTGCTAGAGACCGCATATACGAGCAGTACTTC.

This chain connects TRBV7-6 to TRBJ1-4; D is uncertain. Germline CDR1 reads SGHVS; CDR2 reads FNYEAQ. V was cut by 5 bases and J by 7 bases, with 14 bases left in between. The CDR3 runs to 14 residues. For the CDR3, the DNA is TGTGCCAGCAGCCCCCGAGAGCTTAGTGAAAAACTGTTTTTT. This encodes CASSPRELSEKLFF.

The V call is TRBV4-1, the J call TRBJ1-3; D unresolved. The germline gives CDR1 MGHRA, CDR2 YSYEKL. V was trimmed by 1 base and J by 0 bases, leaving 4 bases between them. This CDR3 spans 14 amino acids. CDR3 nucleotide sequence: TGCGCCAGCAGCCAAGTTCCCTCTGGAAACACCATATATTTT. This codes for CASSQVPSGNTIYF.

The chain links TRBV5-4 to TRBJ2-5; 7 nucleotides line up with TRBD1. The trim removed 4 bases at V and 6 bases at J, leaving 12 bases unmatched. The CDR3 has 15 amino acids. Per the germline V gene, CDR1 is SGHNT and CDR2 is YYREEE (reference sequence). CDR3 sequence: CASSTRQGPRKTQYF. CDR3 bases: TGTGCCAGCAGCACCAGACAGGGACCAAGGAAGACCCAGTACTTC.

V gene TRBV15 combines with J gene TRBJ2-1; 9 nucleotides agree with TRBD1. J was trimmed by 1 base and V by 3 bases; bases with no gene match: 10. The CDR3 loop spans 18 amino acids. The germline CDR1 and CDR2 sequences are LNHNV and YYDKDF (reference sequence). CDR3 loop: CATSSSGTGRGSYNEQFF. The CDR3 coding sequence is TGTGCCACCAGCAGCTCCGGGACAGGGAGGGGATCCTACAATGAGCAGTTCTTC.

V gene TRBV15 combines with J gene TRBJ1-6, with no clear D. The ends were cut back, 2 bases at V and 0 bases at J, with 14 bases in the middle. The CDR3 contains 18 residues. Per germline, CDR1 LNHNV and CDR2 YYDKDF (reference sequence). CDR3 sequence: CATSRTTSGSSYNSPLHF. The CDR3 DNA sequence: TGTGCCACCAGCAGAACAACGTCGGGAAGCTCCTATAATTCACCCCTCCACTTT.

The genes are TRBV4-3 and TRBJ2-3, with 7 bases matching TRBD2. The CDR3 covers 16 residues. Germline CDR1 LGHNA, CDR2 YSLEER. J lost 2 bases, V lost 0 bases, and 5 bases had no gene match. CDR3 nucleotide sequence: TGCGCCAGCAGCCAAGATGGCGGGACTACCACAGATACGCAGTATTTT. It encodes CASSQDGGTTTDTQYF.

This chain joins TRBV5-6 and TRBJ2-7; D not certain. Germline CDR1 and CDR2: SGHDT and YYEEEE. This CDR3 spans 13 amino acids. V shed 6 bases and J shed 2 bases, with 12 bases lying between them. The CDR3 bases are TGTGCCAGCATGCGGAGTGGTACCTACGAGCAGTACTTC. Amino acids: CASMRSGTYEQYF.

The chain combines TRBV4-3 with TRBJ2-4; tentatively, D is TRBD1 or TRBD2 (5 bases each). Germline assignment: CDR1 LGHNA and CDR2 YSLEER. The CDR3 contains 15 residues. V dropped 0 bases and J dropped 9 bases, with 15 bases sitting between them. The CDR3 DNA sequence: TGCGCCAGCAGCCAAGATCGGGGCTTTAGGGGCATTCAGTACTTC. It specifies CASSQDRGFRGIQYF.

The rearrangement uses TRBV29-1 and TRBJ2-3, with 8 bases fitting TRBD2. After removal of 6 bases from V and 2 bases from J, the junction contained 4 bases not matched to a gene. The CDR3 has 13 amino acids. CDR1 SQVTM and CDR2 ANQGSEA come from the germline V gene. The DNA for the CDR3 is TGCAGCGTCGGGACTAGAAACACAGATACGCAGTATTTT. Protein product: CSVGTRNTDTQYF.

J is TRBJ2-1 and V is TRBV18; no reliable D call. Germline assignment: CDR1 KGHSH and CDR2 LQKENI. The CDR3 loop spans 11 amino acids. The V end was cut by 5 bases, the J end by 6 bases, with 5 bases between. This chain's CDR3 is CASSISNEQFF. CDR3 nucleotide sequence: TGTGCCAGCTCAATCAGCAATGAGCAGTTCTTC. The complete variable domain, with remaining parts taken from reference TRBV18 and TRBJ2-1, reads NAGVMQNPRHLVRRRGQEARLRCSPMKGHSHVYWYRQLPEEGLKFMVYLQKENIIDESGMPKERFSAEFPKEGPSILRIQQVVRGDSAAYFCASSISNEQFFGPGTRLTVL.

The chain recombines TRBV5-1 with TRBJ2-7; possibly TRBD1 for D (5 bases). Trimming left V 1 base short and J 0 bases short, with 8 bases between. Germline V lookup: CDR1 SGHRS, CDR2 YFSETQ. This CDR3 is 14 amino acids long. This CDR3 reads CASSLLTASYEQYF. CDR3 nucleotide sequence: TGCGCCAGCAGCTTGTTGACAGCCTCCTACGAGCAGTACTTC.